This entry is about one T cell receptor beta chain. As yet, its antigen is unknown. A multiplex PCR was run with 60 Vbeta primers and 13 Jbeta primers. Clones were read by immunoSEQ multiplex PCR, and TCRdb kept only the in-frame ones, dropping some. Of 80,000 to 100,000 clones in the sample, more than 65% were seen once. The data were obtained in a study of cytomegalovirus exposure and HLA in healthy donors. Study results and limitations: Immune exposure information comprised only CMV serostatus. Listed as cytomegalovirus-associated were 150 to 200 TCR beta chains.

Per germline, CDR1 SGHAT and CDR2 FQNNGV. CDR3 size: 16 residues. V was trimmed by 5 bases and J by 1 base, leaving 15 bases between them. The receptor was isolated from a woman aged 18-29 years in good health and CMV-seropositive. The sequenced sample was PBMCs. This sequence joins TRBV11-2 and TRBJ1-5, with D hard to call. CDR3 loop: CASSRMVQESNQPQHF. Written as DNA, the CDR3 is TGTGCCAGCAGCCGTATGGTGCAGGAAAGCAATCAGCCCCAGCATTTT.